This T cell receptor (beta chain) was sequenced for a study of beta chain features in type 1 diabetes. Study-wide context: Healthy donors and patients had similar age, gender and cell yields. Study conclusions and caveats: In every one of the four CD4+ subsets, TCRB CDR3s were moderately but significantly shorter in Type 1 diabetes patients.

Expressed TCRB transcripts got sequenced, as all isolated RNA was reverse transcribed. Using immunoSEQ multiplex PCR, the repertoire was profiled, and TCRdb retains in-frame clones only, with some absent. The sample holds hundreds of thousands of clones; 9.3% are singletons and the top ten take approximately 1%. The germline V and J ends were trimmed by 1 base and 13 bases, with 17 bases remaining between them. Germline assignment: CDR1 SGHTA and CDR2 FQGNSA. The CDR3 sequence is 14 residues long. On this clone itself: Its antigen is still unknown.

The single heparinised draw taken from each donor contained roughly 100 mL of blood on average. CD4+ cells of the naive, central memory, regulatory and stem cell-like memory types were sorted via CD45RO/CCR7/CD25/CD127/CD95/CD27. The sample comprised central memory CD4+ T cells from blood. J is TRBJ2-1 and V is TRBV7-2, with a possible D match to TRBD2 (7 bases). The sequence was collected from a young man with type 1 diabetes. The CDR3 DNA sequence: TGTGCCAGCAGCTTAGATAGTATCGGGGGGCCTCAGTTCTTC. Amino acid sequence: CASSLDSIGGPQFF.